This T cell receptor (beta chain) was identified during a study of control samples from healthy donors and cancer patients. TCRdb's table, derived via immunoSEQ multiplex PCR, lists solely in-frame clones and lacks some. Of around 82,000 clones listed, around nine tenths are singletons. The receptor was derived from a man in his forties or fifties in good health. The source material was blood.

This chain's CDR3 is CASSQDGGRNQPQHF. CDR3 coding DNA: TGCGCCAGCAGCCAAGATGGCGGGCGGAACCAGCCCCAGCATTTT. The V call is TRBV4-1, the J call TRBJ1-5; D unresolved. CDR1 is MGHRA and CDR2 is YSYEKL in the germline V gene. The CDR3 is 15 residues long. Trimming removed 0 bases from V and 7 bases from J, with 13 bases in between.